Listed here is a single T cell receptor beta chain. This sample was included in a study of siplizumab effects on memory and regulatory T cells. The protocol was immunoSEQ multiplex PCR, while the TCRdb copy is restricted to in-frame clones and leaves out a portion. This table has some 62,000 clones, around 80% appearing once. The CDR3 length is 14 residues. Germline V gene data show CDR1 as MDHEN and CDR2 as SYDVKM. V gave up 8 bases and J gave up 1 base, with 14 bases separating them. The rearrangement links TRBV28 to TRBJ1-1; TRBD1 might be the D (6 bases). This sequence was found in a human donor in good health. Sequencing used memory CD4+ T cells sorted from blood. The DNA of the CDR3 is TGTGCCAGCTTACGGGGGGCACGGAACACTGAAGCTTTCTTT. Translated, it gives CASLRGARNTEAFF.